This TCR beta chain was sequenced in a study of cytomegalovirus exposure and HLA in healthy donors. The primer mix had 60 Vbeta and 13 Jbeta primers. The data were produced by immunoSEQ multiplex PCR, yet TCRdb's version contains in-frame clones alone and is incomplete. The table has more than 150,000 clones, roughly 79% seen once. This clone was observed a single time. Trimming at V came to 5 bases and at J to 2 bases, leaving 5 bases not matched to a gene. CDR3 length: 16 amino acids. From germline, CDR1 is LNHNV and CDR2 YYDKDF (reference sequence). Material for sequencing was PBMCs. This receptor was taken from a woman aged 40 to 50 in good health and CMV-seropositive. V usage is TRBV15 and J usage is TRBJ2-2; 10 bases are a match to TRBD2. DNA for the CDR3: TGTGCCACCAGCCCGGGACTAGCGCGTAACACCGGGGAGCTGTTTTTT. Encoded protein: CATSPGLARNTGELFF.